This TCR beta chain was found in a study of T cells in narcolepsy (dated by TCRdb to about 2018). About the full investigation: The study enrolled patients with narcolepsy type 1 or type 2 (NT1, NT2) together with healthy control donors. The study used TCR Vbeta sequencing to track clonotypes in blood and CSF while looking for autoreactive T cells in narcolepsy patients that target self-antigens of hypocretin neurons (hypocretin, TRIB2). Summary of the overall study and its limitations: Autoreactive clonotypes were reported to be detected serially in the blood of the same patients and of different patients, but not in the blood of healthy controls. Plots comparing CSF and blood CD4+ T cell clonotypes from the same patient highlighted HCRT-specific and TRIB2-specific autoreactive clonotypes. No sequences matching autoreactive T cell clones were present in some of the blood memory CD4+ repertoires from patients and controls. Patients and controls had comparable numbers of sequenced blood memory CD4+ clonotypes, averaging about 37,000 and 33,000, respectively.

With regard to this clone: Its target antigen remains unknown. No much larger clonotype is one base removed from it; base qualities were not supplied.

The method was the immunoSEQ multiplex PCR assay. What TCRdb holds here is the immuneACCESS table cut down to in-frame rearrangements. Part of the clones is not present; checked against another copy, under half of the missing clones reflect an unresolved V gene, and the others are unexplained. Recorded for this sample are some 25,000 clones; more than 70% of them occurred a single time. Roughly 1.4% of the sample is in the top ten clones. The germline V gene provides CDR1 SGDLS and CDR2 YYNGEE. Its CDR3 holds 14 amino acids, cysteine through phenylalanine. Only the CDR3 region is kept as DNA, spanning 42 bases read in frame from base 1. The germline V and J ends show losses of 0 bases and 11 bases respectively, and no gene match explains 9 bases of the junction. For TCR Vbeta sequencing, memory CD4+ T cells were sorted ex vivo from the peripheral blood of both healthy controls and narcolepsy patients.

This receptor chain uses TRBV9 and TRBJ2-5, and TRBD2 matches 8 of the central bases. The specimen sequenced was CD45RA- memory CD4+ T cells from PBMCs. The sample's cell subset or site, from its label and the paper: memory T cells sorted ex vivo from peripheral blood. The sequence derives from a human donor with narcolepsy. The nucleotide sequence reads TGTGCCAGCAGCGTAGCTAGCGGGCGGGGAGAGCAGTACTTC. Its translation is CASSVASGRGEQYF.